This T cell receptor (beta chain) was found in a study of OX40 agonist ivuxolimab in advanced cancers. Whole-study context: The patients' treatment was ivuxolimab, an agonistic anti-OX40 (CD134) antibody.

The protocol was immunoSEQ multiplex PCR, while the TCRdb copy is restricted to in-frame clones and leaves out a portion. The repertoire holds tens of thousands of clones, with 85% to 90% as singletons. This TCR came from an adult with an advanced solid tumor such as melanoma, head and neck, liver or kidney cancer. Sequenced material: CD4+ or CD8+ T cells sorted from blood, taken in a trial of the OX40 agonist ivuxolimab.

CDR3 coding DNA: TGTGCCAGCAGCTTAGATCAGTGGTCCTACGAGCAGTACTTC. Protein: CASSLDQWSYEQYF. V gene TRBV11-2 combines with J gene TRBJ2-7; D not resolved. V was trimmed by 0 bases and J by 1 base, leaving 7 bases between them. The length of the CDR3 is 14 residues. CDR1 is SGHAT and CDR2 is FQNNGV in the germline V gene.